A single sample gave rise to the 20 T cell receptor beta chains below, sequenced in a study of shared clonotypes between healthy human individuals. The naive CD8 population came from CD45RO-negative cells selected for CCR7, without terminally differentiated effector memory CD45RA+ cells. Profiled with immunoSEQ multiplex PCR; TCRdb holds only in-frame clones, not every one. This table has hundreds of thousands of clones, 96% appearing once. Sequenced sample: naive CD8+ T cells sorted from blood. The receptors were gathered from a woman in her twenties or thirties in good health.

J is TRBJ2-5 and V is TRBV15; 11 bases map to TRBD1. The assigned J gene may be wrong: the sequence end matches TRBJ2-7 better. The germline gives CDR1 LNHNV, CDR2 YYDKDF (reference sequence). This CDR3 spans 14 amino acids. This CDR3 reads CATSPGQGVHEQYF. The CDR3 region has the DNA TGTGCCACCAGCCCGGGACAGGGGGTCCACGAGCAGTACTTC.

V usage is TRBV19 and J usage is TRBJ1-5; D is ambiguous. The germline V and J ends were trimmed by 7 bases and 1 base, with 8 bases remaining between them. Germline CDR1 reads LNHDA; CDR2 reads SQIVND (reference sequence). CDR3 length equals 13 residues. The CDR3 here is CASTADSNQPQHF. In nucleotides, the CDR3 is TGTGCCAGTACGGCGGACAGCAATCAGCCCCAGCATTTT.

The chain combines TRBV27 with TRBJ2-1; D is undetermined. The CDR3 consists of 16 residues. Trimming pared 6 bases from V and 5 bases from J, leaving 20 bases between. CDR1 and CDR2 from the germline V gene are MNHEY and SMNVEV (reference sequence). Here the CDR3 DNA reads TGTGCCAGCAGAAGTAACTACCCCTACTTGAACAATGAGCAGTTCTTC. It codes for CASRSNYPYLNNEQFF.

This clone was recorded only once. The V gene is TRBV19, the J gene TRBJ2-7; TRBD1 is a possible D gene (6 bases). Germline values: CDR1 LNHDA, CDR2 SQIVND (reference sequence). The CDR3 consists of 16 residues. V lost 0 bases, J lost 4 bases, and 16 bases lay in between. CDR3 region: CASSIDLDSWTYEQYF. The CDR3 nucleotides read TGTGCCAGTAGTATAGATCTGGACAGTTGGACTTACGAGCAGTACTTC.

Note on this clone: This CDR3 is also generated by other DNA sequences in the sample. CDR3 in DNA: TGTGCCAGCAGCAGCGGGAGGGCCAACACCGGGGAGCTGTTTTTT. Protein: CASSSGRANTGELFF. The J gene is TRBJ2-2, the V gene TRBV11-2; TRBD2 matches at 10 bases. Germline V CDR1 and CDR2: SGHAT, FQNNGV. This CDR3 contains 15 residues. V was clipped by 5 bases and J by 2 bases; unmatched bases: 2.

The chain recombines TRBV4-1 with TRBJ2-1; 10 bases match TRBD1. V was pared by 0 bases and J by 7 bases, with 9 bases of the junction left unmatched. This CDR3 spans 17 amino acids. Germline CDR1 reads MGHRA; CDR2 reads YSYEKL. As DNA, the CDR3 is TGCGCCAGCAGCCAAGATATGGGACAGGGGAGTTGGAATGAGCAGTTCTTC. Protein product: CASSQDMGQGSWNEQFF.

CDR3 region: CASSLPISSSYEQYF. CDR3 sequence (DNA): TGTGCCAGCAGCTTACCCATATCTTCCTCCTACGAGCAGTACTTC. This chain links TRBV7-9 with TRBJ2-7, with no clear D. The germline V gene has CDR1 SEHNR and CDR2 FQNEAQ (reference sequence). The CDR3 is made up of 15 amino acids. V lost 2 bases to trimming and J lost 0 bases, with 11 bases between them.

The chain carries TRBV27 and TRBJ2-3, with TRBD1 matching 7 bases. V dropped 4 bases and J dropped 2; count of bases not matched to a gene: 12. This CDR3 comprises 17 residues. CDR1 is MNHEY and CDR2 is SMNVEV in the germline V gene (reference sequence). CDR3 sequence reads: CASSSNPGTEPTDTQYF. The CDR3 coding sequence is TGTGCCAGCAGTTCTAATCCCGGGACAGAGCCCACAGATACGCAGTATTTT.

The chain combines TRBV5-1 with TRBJ2-1; the D call may be TRBD1 or TRBD2 (5 bases each). CDR1 SGHRS and CDR2 YFSETQ come from the germline V gene. This CDR3 contains 15 residues. The V end lost 4 bases, the J end lost 7 bases, and 18 bases lay between the germline ends. The CDR3 spells CASSRWGSLGNEQFF. The CDR3 DNA is TGCGCCAGCAGCCGCTGGGGGTCTCTGGGAAATGAGCAGTTCTTC.

The chain carries TRBV27 and TRBJ2-3; 10 bases fit TRBD1. The CDR3 runs to 15 residues. Germline-derived CDR1 and CDR2 are MNHEY and SMNVEV (reference sequence). V trimming: 8 bases; J trimming: 5 bases; junction bases outside the gene matches: 10. The CDR3 sequence is CASFKGTGVLDTQYF. The DNA of the CDR3 is TGTGCCAGCTTTAAAGGGACAGGGGTTCTAGATACGCAGTATTTT.

V and J are TRBV30 and TRBJ2-7; D unclear. In germline, CDR1 is GTSNPN, CDR2 SVGIG (reference sequence). This CDR3 has 13 amino acids. V dropped 0 bases and J dropped 2 bases, with 8 bases sitting between them. The CDR3 protein is CAWSVDLTYEQYF. Written as DNA, the CDR3 is TGTGCCTGGAGTGTGGATCTAACCTACGAGCAGTACTTC.

For the CDR3, the DNA is TGTGCCAGCAGTCCCCTGGTTACCGGGGAGCTGTTTTTT. Translating gives CASSPLVTGELFF. V is TRBV28 and J is TRBJ2-2; no clear D gene. This CDR3 has 13 amino acids. CDR1 and CDR2 (germline): MDHEN, SYDVKM. V lost 5 bases and J lost 5, with 9 bases in between.

The gene calls are TRBV7-6 and TRBJ2-7, with a weak D call TRBD2 (5 bases). Germline CDR1 and CDR2: SGHVS and FNYEAQ. The CDR3 covers 14 residues. V was pared by 1 base and J by 3 bases, with 10 bases between. The DNA of the CDR3 is TGTGCCAGCAGCTTAGGGGGTAGCGTCTACGAGCAGTACTTC. It translates to CASSLGGSVYEQYF. Drawing the rest from reference TRBV7-6 and TRBJ2-7, the complete variable domain is GAGVSQSPRYKVTKRGQDVALRCDPISGHVSLYWYRQALGQGPEFLTYFNYEAQQDKSGLPNDRFSAERPEGSISTLTIQRTEQRDSAMYRCASSLGGSVYEQYFGPGTRLTVT.

V gene TRBV4-1 combines with J gene TRBJ2-1, with D perhaps being TRBD1 or TRBD2 (6 bases each). The V end was cut by 0 bases, the J end by 2 bases, with 8 bases between. This CDR3 is 15 amino acids long. Germline CDR1 and CDR2: MGHRA and YSYEKL. The chain's CDR3 is CASSQEEGAYNEQFF. CDR3 nucleotide sequence: TGCGCCAGCAGCCAAGAGGAGGGGGCCTACAATGAGCAGTTCTTC.

With respect to this clone: The sample carries other DNA sequences with the same CDR3. J is TRBJ2-7 and V is TRBV7-2; 8 bases are shared with TRBD1. Germline V gene data show CDR1 as SGHTA and CDR2 as FQGNSA. This CDR3 has 14 residues. J lost 2 bases, V lost 3 bases, and 3 bases had no gene match. CDR3 region: CASSFDRGPYEQYF. CDR3 nucleotides: TGTGCCAGCAGCTTTGACAGGGGCCCCTACGAGCAGTACTTC.

This rearrangement joins TRBV4-1 to TRBJ2-1, with 10 bases fitting TRBD2. The V gene's germline CDR1 is MGHRA and CDR2 YSYEKL. There are 17 residues in the CDR3. V lost 0 bases and J lost 2; bases outside the gene matches: 4. The CDR3 DNA reads as TGCGCCAGCAGCCAAGACGCGAGCGGGGGGGCCTACAATGAGCAGTTCTTC. Its protein product is CASSQDASGGAYNEQFF.

The chain is built from TRBV28 and TRBJ2-1; D is possibly TRBD1 or TRBD2 (5 bases each). Germline V gene data show CDR1 as MDHEN and CDR2 as SYDVKM. V was trimmed by 1 base and J by 6 bases, leaving 7 bases between them. This CDR3 comprises 13 residues. The CDR3 loop reads CASSLSGANEQFF. Written as DNA, the CDR3 is TGTGCCAGCAGTTTATCCGGGGCCAATGAGCAGTTCTTC.

The V and J genes are TRBV28 and TRBJ1-2; D uncertain. CDR1 is MDHEN, CDR2 SYDVKM, per germline. The CDR3 consists of 14 residues. Trimming cost V 3 bases and J 4 bases, with 12 bases left between them. Written as DNA, the CDR3 is TGTGCCAGCAGTTTGGTTTCGGCGTTCTATGGCTACACCTTC. Its protein product is CASSLVSAFYGYTF.

The chain links TRBV5-6 to TRBJ2-1, with 10 bases lining up with TRBD2. The CDR3 is 15 residues long. V lost 4 bases, J lost 4 bases, and 5 bases stayed unmatched. Germline CDR1 SGHDT, CDR2 YYEEEE. CDR3 bases: TGTGCCAGCAGCATCGGGACTAGCGCTTACAATGAGCAGTTCTTC. This translates into CASSIGTSAYNEQFF.

The chain uses TRBV4-1 and TRBJ2-5; D is perhaps TRBD2 (6 bases). The J call is doubtful: the DNA matches TRBJ2-7 better. CDR1 MGHRA and CDR2 YSYEKL come from the germline V gene. The length of the CDR3 is 14 residues. In nucleotides, the CDR3 is TGCGCCAGCAGCCAAGGGGACTGGTCCTACGAGCAGTACTTC. Translation gives CASSQGDWSYEQYF.